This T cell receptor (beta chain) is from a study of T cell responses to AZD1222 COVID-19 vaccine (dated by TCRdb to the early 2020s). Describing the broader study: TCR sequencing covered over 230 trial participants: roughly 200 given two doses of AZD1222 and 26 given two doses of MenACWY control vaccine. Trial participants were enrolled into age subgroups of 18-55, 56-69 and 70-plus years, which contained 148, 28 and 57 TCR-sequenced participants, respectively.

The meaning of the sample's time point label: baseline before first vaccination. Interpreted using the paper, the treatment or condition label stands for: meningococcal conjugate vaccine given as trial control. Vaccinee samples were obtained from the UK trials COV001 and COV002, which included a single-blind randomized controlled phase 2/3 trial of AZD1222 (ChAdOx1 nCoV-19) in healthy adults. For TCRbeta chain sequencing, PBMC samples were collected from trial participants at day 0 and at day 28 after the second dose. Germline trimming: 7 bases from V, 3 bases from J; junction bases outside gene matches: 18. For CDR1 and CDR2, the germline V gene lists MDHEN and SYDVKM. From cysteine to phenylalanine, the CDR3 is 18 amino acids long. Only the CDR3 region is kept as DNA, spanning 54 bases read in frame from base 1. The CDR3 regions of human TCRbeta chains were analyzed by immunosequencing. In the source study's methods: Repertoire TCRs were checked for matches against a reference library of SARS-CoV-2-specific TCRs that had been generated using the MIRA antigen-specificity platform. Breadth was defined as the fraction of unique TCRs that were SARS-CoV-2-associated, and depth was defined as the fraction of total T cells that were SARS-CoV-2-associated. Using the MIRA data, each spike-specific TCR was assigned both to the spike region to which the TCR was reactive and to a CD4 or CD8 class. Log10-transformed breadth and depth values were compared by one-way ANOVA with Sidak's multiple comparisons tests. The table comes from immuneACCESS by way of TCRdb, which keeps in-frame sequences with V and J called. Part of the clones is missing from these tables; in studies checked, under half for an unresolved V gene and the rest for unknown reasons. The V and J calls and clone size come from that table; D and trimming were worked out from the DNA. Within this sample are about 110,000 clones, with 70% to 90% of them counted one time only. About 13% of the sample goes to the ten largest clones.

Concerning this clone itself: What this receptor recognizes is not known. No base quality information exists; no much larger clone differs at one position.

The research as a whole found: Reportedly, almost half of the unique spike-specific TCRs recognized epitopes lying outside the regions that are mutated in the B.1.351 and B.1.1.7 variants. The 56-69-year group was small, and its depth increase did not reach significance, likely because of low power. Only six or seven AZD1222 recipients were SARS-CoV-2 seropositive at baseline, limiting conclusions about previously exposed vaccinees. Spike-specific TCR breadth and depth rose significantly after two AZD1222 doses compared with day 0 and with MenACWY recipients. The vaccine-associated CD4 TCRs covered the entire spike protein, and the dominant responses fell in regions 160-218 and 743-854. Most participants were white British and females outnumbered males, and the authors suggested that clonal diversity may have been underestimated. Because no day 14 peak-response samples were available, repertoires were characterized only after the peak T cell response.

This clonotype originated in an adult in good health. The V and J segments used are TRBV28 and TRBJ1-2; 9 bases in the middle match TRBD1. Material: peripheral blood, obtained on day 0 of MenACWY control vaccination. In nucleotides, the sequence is TGTGCCAGCACCCCACAGGGGGCTGGCGGATTTTATTACTATGGCTACACCTTC. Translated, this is CASTPQGAGGFYYYGYTF.